The clone carrying this T cell receptor (beta chain) was counted many times. Its matching antigen is unknown. TCRdb called the reads again in MiXCR, with one record for every CDR3 protein. This table has around 70,000 distinct CDR3 sequences, about 27% appearing once. This entry belongs to a study of T cell repertoires in cytomegalovirus infection. Study at large: The public TCR beta signatures pointed to both CMV infection and matching HLA type.

The V and J ends lost 0 bases and 5 bases respectively, with 7 bases between them. This CDR3 has 13 residues. Germline V gene sequence: CDR1 GTSNPN, CDR2 SVGIG (reference sequence). The sequence was collected from a human donor in good health (CMV status not recorded). Some clones in this sample may be carry-over from other donors' samples. Sequenced here: CD8+ T cells from cultured PBMCs, sampled from culture after CMV antigen stimulation. This chain uses TRBV30 with TRBJ2-2, with D tentatively TRBD2 (5 bases). The DNA of the CDR3 is TGTGCCTGGAGTGTACTAGGGACCGGGGAGCTGTTTTTT. Translation: CAWSVLGTGELFF.